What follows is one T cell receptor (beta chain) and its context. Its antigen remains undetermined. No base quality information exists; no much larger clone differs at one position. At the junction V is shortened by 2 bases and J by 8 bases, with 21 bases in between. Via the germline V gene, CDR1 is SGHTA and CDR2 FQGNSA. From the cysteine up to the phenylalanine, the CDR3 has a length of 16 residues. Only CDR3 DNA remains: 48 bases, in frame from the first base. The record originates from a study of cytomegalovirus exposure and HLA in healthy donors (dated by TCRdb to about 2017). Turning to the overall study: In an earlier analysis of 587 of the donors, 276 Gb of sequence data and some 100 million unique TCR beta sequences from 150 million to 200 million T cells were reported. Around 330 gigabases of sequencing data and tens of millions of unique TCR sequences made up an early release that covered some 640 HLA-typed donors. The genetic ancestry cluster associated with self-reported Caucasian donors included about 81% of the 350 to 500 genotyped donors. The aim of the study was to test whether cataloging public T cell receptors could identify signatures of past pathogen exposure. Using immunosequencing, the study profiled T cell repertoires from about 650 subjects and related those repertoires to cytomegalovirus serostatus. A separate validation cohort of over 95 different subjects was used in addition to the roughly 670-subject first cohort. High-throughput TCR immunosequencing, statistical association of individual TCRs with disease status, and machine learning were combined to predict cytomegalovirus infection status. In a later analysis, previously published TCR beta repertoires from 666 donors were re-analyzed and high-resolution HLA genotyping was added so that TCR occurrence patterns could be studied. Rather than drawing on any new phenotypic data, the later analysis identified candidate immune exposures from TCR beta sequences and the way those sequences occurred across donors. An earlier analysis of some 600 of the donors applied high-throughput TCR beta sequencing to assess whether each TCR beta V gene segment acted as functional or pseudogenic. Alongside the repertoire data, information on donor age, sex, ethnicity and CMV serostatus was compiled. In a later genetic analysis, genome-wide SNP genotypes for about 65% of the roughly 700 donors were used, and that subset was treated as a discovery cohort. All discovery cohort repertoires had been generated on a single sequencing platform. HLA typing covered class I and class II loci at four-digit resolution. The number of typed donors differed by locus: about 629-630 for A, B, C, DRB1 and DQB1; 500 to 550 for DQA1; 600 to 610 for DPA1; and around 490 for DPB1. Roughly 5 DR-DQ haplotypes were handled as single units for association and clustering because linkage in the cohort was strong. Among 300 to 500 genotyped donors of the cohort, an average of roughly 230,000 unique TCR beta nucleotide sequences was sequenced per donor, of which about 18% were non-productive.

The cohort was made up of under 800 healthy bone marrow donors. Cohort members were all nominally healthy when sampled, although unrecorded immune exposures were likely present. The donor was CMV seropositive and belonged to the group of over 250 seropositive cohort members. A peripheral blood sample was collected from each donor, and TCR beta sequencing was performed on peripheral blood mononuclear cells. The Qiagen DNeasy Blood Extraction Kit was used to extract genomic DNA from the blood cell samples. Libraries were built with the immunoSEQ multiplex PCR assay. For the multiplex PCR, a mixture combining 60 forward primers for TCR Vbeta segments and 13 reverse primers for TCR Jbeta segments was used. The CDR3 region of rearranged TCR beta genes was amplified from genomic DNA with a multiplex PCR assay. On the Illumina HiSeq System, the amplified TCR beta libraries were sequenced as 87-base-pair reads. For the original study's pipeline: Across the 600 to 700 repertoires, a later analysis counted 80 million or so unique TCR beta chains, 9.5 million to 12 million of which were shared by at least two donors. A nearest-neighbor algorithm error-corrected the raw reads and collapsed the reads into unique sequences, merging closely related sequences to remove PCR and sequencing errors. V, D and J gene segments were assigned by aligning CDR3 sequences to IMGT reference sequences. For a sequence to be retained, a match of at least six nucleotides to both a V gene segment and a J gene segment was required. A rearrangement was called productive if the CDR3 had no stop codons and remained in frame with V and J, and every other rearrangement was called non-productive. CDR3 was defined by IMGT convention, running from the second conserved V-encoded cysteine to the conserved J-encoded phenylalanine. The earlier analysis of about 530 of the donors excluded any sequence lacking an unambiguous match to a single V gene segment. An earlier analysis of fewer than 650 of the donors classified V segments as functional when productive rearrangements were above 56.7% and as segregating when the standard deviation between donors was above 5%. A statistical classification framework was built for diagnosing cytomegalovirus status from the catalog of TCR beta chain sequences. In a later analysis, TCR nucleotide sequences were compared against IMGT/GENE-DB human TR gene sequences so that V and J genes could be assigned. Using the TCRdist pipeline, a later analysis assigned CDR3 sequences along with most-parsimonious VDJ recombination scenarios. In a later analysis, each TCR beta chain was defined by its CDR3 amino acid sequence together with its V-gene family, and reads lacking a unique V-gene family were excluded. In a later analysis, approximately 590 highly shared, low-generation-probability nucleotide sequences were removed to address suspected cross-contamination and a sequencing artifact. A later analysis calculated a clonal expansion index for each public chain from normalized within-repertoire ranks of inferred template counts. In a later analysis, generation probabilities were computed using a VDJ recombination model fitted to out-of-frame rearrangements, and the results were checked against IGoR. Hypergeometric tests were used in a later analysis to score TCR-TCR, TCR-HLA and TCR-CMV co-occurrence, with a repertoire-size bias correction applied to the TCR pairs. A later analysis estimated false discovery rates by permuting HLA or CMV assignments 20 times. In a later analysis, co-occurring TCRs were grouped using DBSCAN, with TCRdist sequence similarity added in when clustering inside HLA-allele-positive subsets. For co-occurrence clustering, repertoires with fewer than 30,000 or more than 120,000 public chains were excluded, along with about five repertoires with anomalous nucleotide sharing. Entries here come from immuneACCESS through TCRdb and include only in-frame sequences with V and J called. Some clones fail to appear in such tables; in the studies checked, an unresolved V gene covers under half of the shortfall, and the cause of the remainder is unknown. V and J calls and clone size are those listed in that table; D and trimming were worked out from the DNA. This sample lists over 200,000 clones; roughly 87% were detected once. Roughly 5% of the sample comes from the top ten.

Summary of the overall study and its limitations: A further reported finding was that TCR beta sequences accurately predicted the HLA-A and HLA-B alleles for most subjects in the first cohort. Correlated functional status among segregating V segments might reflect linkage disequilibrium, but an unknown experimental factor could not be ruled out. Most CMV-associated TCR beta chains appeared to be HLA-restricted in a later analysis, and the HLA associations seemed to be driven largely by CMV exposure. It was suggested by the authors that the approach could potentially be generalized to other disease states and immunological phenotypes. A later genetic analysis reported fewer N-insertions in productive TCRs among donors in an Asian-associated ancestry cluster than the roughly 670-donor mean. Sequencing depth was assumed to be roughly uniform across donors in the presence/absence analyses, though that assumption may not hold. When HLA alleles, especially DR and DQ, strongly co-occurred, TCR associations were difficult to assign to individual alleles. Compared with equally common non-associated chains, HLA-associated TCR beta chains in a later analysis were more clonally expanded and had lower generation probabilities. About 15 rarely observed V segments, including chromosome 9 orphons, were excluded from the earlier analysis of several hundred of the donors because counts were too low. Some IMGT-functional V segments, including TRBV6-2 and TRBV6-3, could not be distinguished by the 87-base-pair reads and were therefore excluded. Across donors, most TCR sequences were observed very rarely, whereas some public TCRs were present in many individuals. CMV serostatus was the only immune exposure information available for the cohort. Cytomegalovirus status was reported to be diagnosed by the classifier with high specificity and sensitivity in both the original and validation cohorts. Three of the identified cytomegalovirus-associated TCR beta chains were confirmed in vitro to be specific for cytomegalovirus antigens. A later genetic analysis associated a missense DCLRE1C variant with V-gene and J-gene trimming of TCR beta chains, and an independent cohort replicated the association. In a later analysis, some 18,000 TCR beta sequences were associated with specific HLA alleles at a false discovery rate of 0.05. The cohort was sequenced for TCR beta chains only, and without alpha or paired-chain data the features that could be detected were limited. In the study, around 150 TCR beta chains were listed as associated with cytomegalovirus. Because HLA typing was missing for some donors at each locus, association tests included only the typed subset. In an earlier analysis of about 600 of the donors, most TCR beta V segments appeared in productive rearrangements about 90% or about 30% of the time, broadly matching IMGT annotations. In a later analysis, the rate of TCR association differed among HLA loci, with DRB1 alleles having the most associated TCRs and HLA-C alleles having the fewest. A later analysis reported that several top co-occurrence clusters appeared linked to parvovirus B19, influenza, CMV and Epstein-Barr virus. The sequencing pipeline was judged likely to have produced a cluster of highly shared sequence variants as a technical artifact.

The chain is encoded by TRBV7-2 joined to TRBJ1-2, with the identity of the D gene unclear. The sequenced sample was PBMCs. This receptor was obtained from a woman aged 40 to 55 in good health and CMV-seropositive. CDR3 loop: CASSLITSRYPSGYTF. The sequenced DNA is TGTGCCAGCAGCTTAATAACGTCCCGCTATCCTAGCGGCTACACCTTC.